Sequencing of this T cell receptor (beta chain) was carried out in a study of T cells after yellow fever vaccination (dated by TCRdb to between 2017 and 2020). Regarding the study in general: The SMART-Seq v4 Ultra Low Input RNA kit was used to prepare libraries from fractions with low cell numbers. To track T-cell clones before and after primary and booster YFV17D yellow fever vaccination, bulk TCR alpha and beta repertoires were sequenced longitudinally. Two healthy male donors made up the cohort, one aged 18 to 30 years and the other aged 30 to 40 years. Blood was collected at multiple timepoints before and after primary and secondary immunization, and bulk PBMC replicates and cell subsets were isolated. On the study overall, not on this receptor specifically: A small share of clonotypes was detected in both CD4 and CD8 compartments, with the overlap likely arising from convergent recombination. After the booster, most clones that had expanded after primary vaccination were detected again (nearly 98% of CD4 and around nine tenths of CD8), suggesting broad maintenance of memory. Compared with the primary T-cell response, the secondary T-cell response was weaker but faster, peaking on day 5 rather than day 15. Because only two donors were included in the study, the extent to which the findings can be generalized is limited. FACS-sorted repertoires could contain abundant contaminating clonotypes from the bulk population, so computational filtering was required.

This clonotype was counted a few times. Its recognized antigen is unknown. There are no base qualities to consult, and no much larger clone falls within one base. The treatment or condition label for this specimen denotes: live attenuated yellow fever vaccine strain. At every blood-draw timepoint, two biological replicates of bulk PBMCs were collected. PBMCs were isolated from peripheral blood using a standard Ficoll-Paque protocol. TriZol was used to extract RNA from bulk PBMCs, CD4 and CD8 fractions, and dextramer-positive and dextramer-negative fractions. Synthesis of TCR cDNA relied on 5'RACE template switching, a step that introduced a universal primer site along with unique molecular identifiers. Priming of cDNA synthesis was performed from both the TCR alpha and TCR beta constant segments. Two PCR steps were used to amplify libraries, with sample barcodes and sequencing adapters being added in the second step. Sequencing of libraries was done on Illumina HiSeq 2500 (2x100 bp) or NovaSeq (2x150 bp). From the authors' description of their analysis: MIGEC was used to demultiplex reads and collapse the reads into UMI consensus sequences, and MiXCR was used for V(D)J alignment. Using edgeR on replicate PBMC samples, clonotypes were called vaccine-responding if FDR was below 0.01 and the log2 fold change was above 5 up to day 15. Each bulk clonotype received a CD4 or CD8 identity based on whether the sequenced CD4 or CD8 repertoire contained that clonotype at higher abundance. TCRdb trimmed the raw reads at Q25, called clones with MiXCR and kept productive beta chains. Each CDR3 protein appears once, grouped with its most common genes and DNA. The V and J calls were not made by the authors but by TCRdb's processing. Recorded for this sample are some 600,000 distinct CDR3 sequences; about a sixth of them occurred a single time. The top ten clonotypes cover 15% to 20% of the sample.

The V end gives up 6 bases and the J end 5 bases, leaving 7 bases in the junction not matched to a gene. The CDR3 sequence holds 15 residues, the cysteine and phenylalanine included. Only the CDR3 DNA stays, 45 bases, in frame from base 1. This specimen was PBMCs, taken about 5 days after the first yellow fever vaccination. The origin of this receptor is a man younger than 35 who received the YFV17D yellow fever vaccine. The sequence links TRBV12-3 or TRBV12-4 to TRBJ2-5; 12 bases in between match TRBD2. The nucleotide sequence reads as follows: TGTGCCAGCAGGATGACTAGCGGGGGACAGGAGACCCAGTACTTC. Protein translation: CASRMTSGGQETQYF.